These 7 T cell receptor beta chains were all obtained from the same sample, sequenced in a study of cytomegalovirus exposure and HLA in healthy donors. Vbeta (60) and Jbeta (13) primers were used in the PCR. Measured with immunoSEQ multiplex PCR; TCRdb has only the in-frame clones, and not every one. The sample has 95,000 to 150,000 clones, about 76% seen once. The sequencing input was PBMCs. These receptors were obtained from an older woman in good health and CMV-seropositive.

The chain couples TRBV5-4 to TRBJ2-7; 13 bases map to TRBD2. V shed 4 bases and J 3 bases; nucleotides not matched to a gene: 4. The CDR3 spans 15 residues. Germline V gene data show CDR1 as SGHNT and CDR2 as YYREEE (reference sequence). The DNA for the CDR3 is TGTGCCAGCAGCCGGGGACTAGCGGGGAGCTACGAGCAGTACTTC. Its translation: CASSRGLAGSYEQYF. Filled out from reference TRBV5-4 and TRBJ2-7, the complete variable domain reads ETGVTQSPTHLIKTRGQQVTLRCSSQSGHNTVSWYQQALGQGPQFIFQYYREEENGRGNFPPRFSGLQFPNYSSELNVNALELDDSALYLCASSRGLAGSYEQYFGPGTRLTVT.

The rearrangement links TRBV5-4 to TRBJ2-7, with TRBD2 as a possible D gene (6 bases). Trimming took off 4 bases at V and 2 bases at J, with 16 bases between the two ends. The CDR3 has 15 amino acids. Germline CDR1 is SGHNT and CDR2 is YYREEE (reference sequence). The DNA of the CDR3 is TGTGCCAGCAGCAGAGGAGGGTTTGTCCCCTACGAGCAGTACTTC. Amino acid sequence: CASSRGGFVPYEQYF.

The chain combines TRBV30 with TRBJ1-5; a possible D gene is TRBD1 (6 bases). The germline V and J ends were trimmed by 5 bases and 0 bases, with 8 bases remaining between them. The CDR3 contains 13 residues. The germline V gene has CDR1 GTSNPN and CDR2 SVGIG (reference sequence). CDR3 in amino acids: CAWGRGSNQPQHF. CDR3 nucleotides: TGTGCCTGGGGCAGGGGTAGCAATCAGCCCCAGCATTTT.

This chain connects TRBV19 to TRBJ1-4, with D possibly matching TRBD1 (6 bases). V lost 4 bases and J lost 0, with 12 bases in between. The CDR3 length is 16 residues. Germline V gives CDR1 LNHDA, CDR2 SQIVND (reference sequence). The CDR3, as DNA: TGTGCCAGTAGTAGAAAAAAGGGGGCAACTAATGAAAAACTGTTTTTT. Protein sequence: CASSRKKGATNEKLFF.

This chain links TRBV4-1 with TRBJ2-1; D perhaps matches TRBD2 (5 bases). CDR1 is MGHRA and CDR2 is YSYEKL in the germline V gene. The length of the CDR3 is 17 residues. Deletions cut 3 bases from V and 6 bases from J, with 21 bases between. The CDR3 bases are TGCGCCAGCAGCCAGCAACCTAGCCCAGATCTCCCCAATGAGCAGTTCTTC. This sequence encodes CASSQQPSPDLPNEQFF.

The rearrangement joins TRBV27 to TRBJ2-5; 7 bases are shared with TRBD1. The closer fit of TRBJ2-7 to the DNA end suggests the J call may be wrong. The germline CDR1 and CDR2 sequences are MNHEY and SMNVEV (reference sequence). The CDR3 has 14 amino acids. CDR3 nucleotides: TGTGCCAGCAGTCCCAACAGGGGCCCCTACGAGCAGTACTTC. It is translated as CASSPNRGPYEQYF.

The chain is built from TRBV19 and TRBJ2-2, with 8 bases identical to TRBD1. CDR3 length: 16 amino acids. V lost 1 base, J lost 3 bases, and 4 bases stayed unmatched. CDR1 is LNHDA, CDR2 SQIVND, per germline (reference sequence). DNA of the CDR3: TGTGCCAGTAGTATAGCCAGGGGGCTCGACACCGGGGAGCTGTTTTTT. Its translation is CASSIARGLDTGELFF.